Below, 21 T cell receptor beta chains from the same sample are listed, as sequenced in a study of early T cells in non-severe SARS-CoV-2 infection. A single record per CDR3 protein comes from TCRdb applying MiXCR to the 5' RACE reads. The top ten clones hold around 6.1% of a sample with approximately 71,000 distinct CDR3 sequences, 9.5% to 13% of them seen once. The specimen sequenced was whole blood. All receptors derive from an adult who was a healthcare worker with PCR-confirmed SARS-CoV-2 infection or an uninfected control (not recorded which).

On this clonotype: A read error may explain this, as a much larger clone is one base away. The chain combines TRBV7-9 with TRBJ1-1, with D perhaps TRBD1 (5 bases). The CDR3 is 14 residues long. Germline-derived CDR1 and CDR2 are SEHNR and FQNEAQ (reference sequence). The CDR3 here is CVSSSKAGSSEAFF. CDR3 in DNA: TGTGTCAGCAGCTCAAAGGCAGGGTCTTCTGAAGCTTTCTTT.

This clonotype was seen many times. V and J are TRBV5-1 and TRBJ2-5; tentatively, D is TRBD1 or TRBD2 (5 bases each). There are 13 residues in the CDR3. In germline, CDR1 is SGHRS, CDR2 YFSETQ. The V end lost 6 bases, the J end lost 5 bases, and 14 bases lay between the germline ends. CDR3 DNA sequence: TGCGCCAGCAAGCCGGGACCTTGGGAGACCCAGTACTTC. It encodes CASKPGPWETQYF.

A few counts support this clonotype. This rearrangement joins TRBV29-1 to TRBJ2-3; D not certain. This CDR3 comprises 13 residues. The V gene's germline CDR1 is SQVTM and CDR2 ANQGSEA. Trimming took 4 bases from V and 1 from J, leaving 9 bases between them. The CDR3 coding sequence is TGCAGCGTTGGGTACCGACGCACAGATACGCAGTATTTT. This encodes CSVGYRRTDTQYF.

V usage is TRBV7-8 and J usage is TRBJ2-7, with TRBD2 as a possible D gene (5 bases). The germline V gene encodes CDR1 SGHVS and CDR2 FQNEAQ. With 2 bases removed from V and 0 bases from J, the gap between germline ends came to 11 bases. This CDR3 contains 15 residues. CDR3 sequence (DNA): TGTGCCAGCAGCTTATTAGGCGGGTACTCCTACGAGCAGTACTTC. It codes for CASSLLGGYSYEQYF. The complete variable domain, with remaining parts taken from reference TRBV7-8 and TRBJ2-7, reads GAGVSQSPRYKVAKRGQDVALRCDPISGHVSLFWYQQALGQGPEFLTYFQNEAQLDKSGLPSDRFFAERPEGSVSTLKIQRTQQEDSAVYLCASSLLGGYSYEQYFGPGTRLTVT.

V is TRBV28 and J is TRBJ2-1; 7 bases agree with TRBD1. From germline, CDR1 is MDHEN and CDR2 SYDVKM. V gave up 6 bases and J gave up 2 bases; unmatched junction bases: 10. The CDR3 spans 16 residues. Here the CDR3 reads CASRRGRDRPYNEQFF. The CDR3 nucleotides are TGTGCCAGCAGGCGAGGCCGGGACAGACCCTACAATGAGCAGTTCTTC. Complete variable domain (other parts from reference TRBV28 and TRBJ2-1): DVKVTQSSRYLVKRTGEKVFLECVQDMDHENMFWYRQDPGLGLRLIYFSYDVKMKEKGDIPEGYSVSREKKERFSLILESASTNQTSMYLCASRRGRDRPYNEQFFGPGTRLTVL.

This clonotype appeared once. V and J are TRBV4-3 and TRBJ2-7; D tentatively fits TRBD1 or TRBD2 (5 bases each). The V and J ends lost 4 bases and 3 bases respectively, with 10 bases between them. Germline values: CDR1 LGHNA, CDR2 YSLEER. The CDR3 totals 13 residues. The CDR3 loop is CASSRDLNYEQYF. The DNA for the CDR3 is TGCGCCAGCAGCCGGGACCTTAACTACGAGCAGTACTTC.

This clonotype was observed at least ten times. Here the CDR3 reads CASSLSKGAGDGYTF. Here the CDR3 DNA reads TGTGCCAGCAGTTTATCTAAGGGGGCAGGCGATGGCTACACCTTC. The chain couples TRBV27 to TRBJ1-2; 7 nucleotides match TRBD1. Germline V gives CDR1 MNHEY, CDR2 SMNVEV (reference sequence). The CDR3 length is 15 residues. With V trimmed by 0 bases and J by 6 bases, 7 bases remained unmatched.

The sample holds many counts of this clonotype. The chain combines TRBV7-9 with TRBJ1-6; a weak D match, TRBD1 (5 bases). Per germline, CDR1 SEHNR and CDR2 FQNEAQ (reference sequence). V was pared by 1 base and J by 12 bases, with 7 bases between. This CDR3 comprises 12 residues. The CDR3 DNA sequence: TGTGCCAGCAGCTTAGAGGGACTACCCCTCCACTTT. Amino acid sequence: CASSLEGLPLHF.

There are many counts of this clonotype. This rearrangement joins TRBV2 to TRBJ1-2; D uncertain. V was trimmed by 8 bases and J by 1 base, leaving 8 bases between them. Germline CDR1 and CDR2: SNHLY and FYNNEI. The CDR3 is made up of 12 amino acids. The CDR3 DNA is TGTGCCAGCGATCCCTTTAACTATGGCTACACCTTC. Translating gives CASDPFNYGYTF.

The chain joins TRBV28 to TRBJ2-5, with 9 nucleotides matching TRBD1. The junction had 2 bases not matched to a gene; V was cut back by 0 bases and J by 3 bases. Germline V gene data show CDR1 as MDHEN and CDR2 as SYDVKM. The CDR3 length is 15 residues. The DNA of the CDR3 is TGTGCCAGCAGTTTATGGGGACAGGGAAAAGAGACCCAGTACTTC. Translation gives CASSLWGQGKETQYF.

As DNA, the CDR3 is TGTGCCAGCAGTTTAAATCTGGACGGAAGAAGCACCTTC. This translates into CASSLNLDGRSTF. The chain combines TRBV12-3 or TRBV12-4 with TRBJ1-2; D is unresolved. The CDR3 is 13 residues long. Trimming removed 2 bases at V and 13 bases at J, with 17 bases between.

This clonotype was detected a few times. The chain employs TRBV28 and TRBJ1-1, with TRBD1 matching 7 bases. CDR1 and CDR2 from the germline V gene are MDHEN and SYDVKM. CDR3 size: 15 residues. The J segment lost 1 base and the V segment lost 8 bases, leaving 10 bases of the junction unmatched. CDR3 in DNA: TGTGCCAGCGGACCTTGGGGGACAGAGAACACTGAAGCTTTCTTT. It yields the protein CASGPWGTENTEAFF.

The CDR3 region is CASSSQGPSGNTIYF. Here the CDR3 DNA reads TGTGCCAGCAGTTCACAGGGCCCCTCTGGAAACACCATATATTTT. The V gene is TRBV3-1, the J gene TRBJ1-3, with a weak D call TRBD1 (6 bases). Trimming left V 6 bases short and J 0 bases short, with 12 bases between. Germline V lookup: CDR1 LGHDT, CDR2 YNNKEL (reference sequence). The CDR3 has 15 amino acids.

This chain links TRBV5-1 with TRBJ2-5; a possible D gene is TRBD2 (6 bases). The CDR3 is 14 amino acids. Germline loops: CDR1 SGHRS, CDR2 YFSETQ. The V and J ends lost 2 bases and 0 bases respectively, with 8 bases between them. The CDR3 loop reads CASSFGTHQETQYF. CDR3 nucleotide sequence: TGCGCCAGCAGCTTCGGGACTCACCAAGAGACCCAGTACTTC.

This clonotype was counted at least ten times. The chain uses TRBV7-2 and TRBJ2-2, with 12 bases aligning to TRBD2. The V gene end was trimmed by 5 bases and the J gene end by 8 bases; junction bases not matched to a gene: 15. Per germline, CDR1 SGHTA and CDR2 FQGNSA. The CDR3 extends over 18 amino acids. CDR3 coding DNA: TGTGCCAGCAGCCCCCCTTTGACTAGCGGGAGAAAACGGGGGGAGCTGTTTTTT. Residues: CASSPPLTSGRKRGELFF.

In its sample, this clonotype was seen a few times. CDR3 bases: TGTGCCAGCAGCCAAAACCCAACCGTGTTCGAAGGCTACACCTTC. The encoded protein is CASSQNPTVFEGYTF. The chain joins TRBV16 to TRBJ1-2; D is unclear. This CDR3 is 15 amino acids long. Trimming removed 2 bases at V and 8 bases at J, with 18 bases between. Germline V lookup: CDR1 KGHSY, CDR2 FQNENV.

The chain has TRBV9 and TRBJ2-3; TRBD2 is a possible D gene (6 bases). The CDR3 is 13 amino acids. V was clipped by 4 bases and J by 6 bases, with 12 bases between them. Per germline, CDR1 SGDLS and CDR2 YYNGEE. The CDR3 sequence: CASSPGTLDTQYF. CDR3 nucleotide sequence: TGTGCCAGCAGCCCGGGGACTTTGGATACGCAGTATTTT.

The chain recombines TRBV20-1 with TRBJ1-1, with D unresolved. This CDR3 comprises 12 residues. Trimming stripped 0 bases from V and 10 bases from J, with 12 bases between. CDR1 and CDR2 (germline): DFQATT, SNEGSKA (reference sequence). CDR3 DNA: TGCAGTGCTAGAGATGGCAGGAGGTCAGCTTTCTTT. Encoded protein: CSARDGRRSAFF.

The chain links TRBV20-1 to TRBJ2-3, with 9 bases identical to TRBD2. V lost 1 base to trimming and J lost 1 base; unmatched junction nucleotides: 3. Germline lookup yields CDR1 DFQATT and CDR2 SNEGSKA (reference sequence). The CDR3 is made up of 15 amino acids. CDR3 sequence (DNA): TGCAGTGCTAGAGGAGCGGGAGGCCGCACAGATACGCAGTATTTT. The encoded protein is CSARGAGGRTDTQYF.

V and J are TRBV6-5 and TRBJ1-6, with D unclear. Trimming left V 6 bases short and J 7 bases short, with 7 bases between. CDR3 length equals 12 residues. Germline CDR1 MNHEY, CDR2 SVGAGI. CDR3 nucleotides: TGTGCCAGCAGGCGGATCAATTCACCCCTCCACTTT. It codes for CASRRINSPLHF.

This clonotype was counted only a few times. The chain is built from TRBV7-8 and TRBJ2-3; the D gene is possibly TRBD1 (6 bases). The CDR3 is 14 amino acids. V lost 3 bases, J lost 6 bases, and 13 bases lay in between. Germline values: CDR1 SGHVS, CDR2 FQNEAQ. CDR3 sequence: CASSFRQGPDTQYF. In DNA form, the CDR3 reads TGTGCCAGCAGCTTTCGGCAGGGGCCGGATACGCAGTATTTT.